Listed here are 9 T cell receptor beta chains from one sample, sequenced in a study of blood T cell repertoires in COVID-19. The repertoire was sequenced with immunoSEQ multiplex PCR; TCRdb's copy has only in-frame clones and lacks some. The top ten clones hold 5.5% to 9% of a sample with a few hundred thousand clones, around 84% of them seen once. Sequencing input: peripheral blood. All receptors come from a woman in her 70s with active or convalescent COVID-19.

The chain is built from TRBV10-1 and TRBJ1-3; D gene unclear. The V gene lost 0 bases and the J gene lost 3 bases, with 3 bases spanning the gap. Germline V lookup: CDR1 WNHNN, CDR2 SYGVQD (reference sequence). CDR3 length: 13 amino acids. CDR3 loop: CASSESGGNTIYF. The CDR3 nucleotides read TGCGCCAGCAGTGAGTCCGGTGGAAACACCATATATTTT.

The chain joins TRBV7-2 to TRBJ2-2; D uncertain. V was pared by 1 base and J by 1 base, with 10 bases between. This CDR3 is built from 16 residues. Germline-derived CDR1 and CDR2 are SGHTA and FQGNSA. This CDR3 is CASSLVARLNTGELFF. Here the CDR3 DNA reads TGTGCCAGCAGCTTAGTGGCCAGGCTGAACACCGGGGAGCTGTTTTTT.

The chain links TRBV12-3 or TRBV12-4 to TRBJ2-5, with D tentatively TRBD2 (6 bases). CDR3 length: 13 residues. The V gene lost 2 bases and the J gene lost 4 bases, with 8 bases spanning the gap. This CDR3 reads CASSLMGGETQYF. CDR3 nucleotide sequence: TGTGCCAGCAGTTTAATGGGGGGAGAGACCCAGTACTTC.

The gene calls are TRBV6-5 and TRBJ1-3; 8 bases are shared with TRBD1. Per germline, CDR1 MNHEY and CDR2 SVGAGI. Trimming took 2 bases from V and 2 from J; bases not matched to a gene: 2. This CDR3 spans 15 amino acids. CDR3 bases: TGTGCCAGCAGTTACCTGACAGGGGCTGGAAACACCATATATTTT. Translating it yields CASSYLTGAGNTIYF.

In DNA form, the CDR3 reads TGTGCCAGCAGCGTAGAGGGGCCCGTTCGGAATGAGCAGTTCTTC. This encodes CASSVEGPVRNEQFF. The chain links TRBV9 to TRBJ2-1; D is possibly TRBD1 (5 bases). Trimming took 0 bases from V and 7 from J, leaving 14 bases between them. The length of the CDR3 is 15 residues. CDR1 SGDLS and CDR2 YYNGEE come from the germline V gene.

The CDR3 sequence is CASSPERDWTGELFF. The CDR3 DNA is TGTGCCAGCAGCCCCGAGAGGGATTGGACCGGGGAGCTGTTTTTT. V and J are TRBV6-6 and TRBJ2-2; a weak D match, TRBD2 (5 bases). The V end was cut by 6 bases, the J end by 5 bases, with 16 bases between. This CDR3 has 15 amino acids. Looked up from germline, CDR1 is MNHNY and CDR2 is SVGAGI (reference sequence).

V usage is TRBV9 and J usage is TRBJ2-7; D might be TRBD2 (7 bases). The ends were cut back, 7 bases at V and 0 bases at J, with 11 bases in the middle. The germline CDR1 and CDR2 sequences are SGDLS and YYNGEE. This CDR3 comprises 13 residues. The CDR3 DNA sequence: TGTGCCAGCGGGGGGGGCACCTCCTACGAGCAGTACTTC. Protein sequence: CASGGGTSYEQYF. The entire variable domain, with the rest obtained from reference TRBV9 and TRBJ2-7, is as follows: DSGVTQTPKHLITATGQRVTLRCSPRSGDLSVYWYQQSLDQGLQFLIQYYNGEERAKGNILERFSAQQFPDLHSELNLSSLELGDSALYFCASGGGTSYEQYFGPGTRLTVT.

The rearrangement joins TRBV7-9 to TRBJ1-1; D is perhaps TRBD1 (5 bases). V dropped 3 bases and J dropped 6 bases, with 14 bases sitting between them. Germline V gene lookup returns CDR1 SEHNR and CDR2 FQNEAQ (reference sequence). The CDR3 is 14 amino acids. This chain's CDR3 is CASSFITVGAEAFF. For the CDR3, the DNA is TGTGCCAGCAGCTTTATAACAGTAGGGGCTGAAGCTTTCTTT.

This clone has only one observation. The rearrangement joins TRBV29-1 to TRBJ1-2, with 10 nucleotides matching TRBD1. This CDR3 region has 15 residues. The germline CDR1 and CDR2 sequences are SQVTM and ANQGSEA. The V segment lost 5 bases and the J segment 5 bases; nucleotides outside the gene matches: 11. CDR3 sequence: CSVWGQGNRVYGYTF. The DNA of the CDR3 is TGCAGCGTTTGGGGACAGGGGAATCGCGTTTATGGCTACACCTTC.